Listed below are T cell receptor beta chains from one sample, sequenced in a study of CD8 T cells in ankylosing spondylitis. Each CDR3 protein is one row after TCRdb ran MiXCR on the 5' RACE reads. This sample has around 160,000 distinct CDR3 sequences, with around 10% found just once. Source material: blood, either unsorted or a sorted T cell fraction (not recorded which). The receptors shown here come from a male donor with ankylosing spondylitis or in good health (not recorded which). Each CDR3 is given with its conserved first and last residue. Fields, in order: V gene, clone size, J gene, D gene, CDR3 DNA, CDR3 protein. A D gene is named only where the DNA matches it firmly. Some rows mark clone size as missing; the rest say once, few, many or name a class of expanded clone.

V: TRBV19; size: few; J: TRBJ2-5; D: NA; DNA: TGTGCCAGTAGTGTCGGACAGACCAACCAAGAGACCCAGTACTTC; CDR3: CASSVGQTNQETQYF
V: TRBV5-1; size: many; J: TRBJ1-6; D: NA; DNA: TGCGCCAGCAGTCGAGAGTTGGATTCACCCCTCCACTTT; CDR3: CASSRELDSPLHF
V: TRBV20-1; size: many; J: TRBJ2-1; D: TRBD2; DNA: TGCAGTGCAGGAGCCCTAGCGGGGGCTGACAATGAGCAGTTCTTC; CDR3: CSAGALAGADNEQFF
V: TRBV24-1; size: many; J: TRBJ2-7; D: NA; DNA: TGTGCCACCGTGACGTCTAGGGGCTCCTACGAGCAGTACTTC; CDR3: CATVTSRGSYEQYF
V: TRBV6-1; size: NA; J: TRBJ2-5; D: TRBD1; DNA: TGTGCCAGCGGTCCGACAGGGCAAGAGACCCAGTACTTC; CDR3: CASGPTGQETQYF
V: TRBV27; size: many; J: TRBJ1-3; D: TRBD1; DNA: TGTGCCAGCGGAACAGGGGGCAGTGGAAACACCATATATTTT; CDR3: CASGTGGSGNTIYF
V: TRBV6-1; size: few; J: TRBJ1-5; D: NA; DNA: TGTGCCAGCAGGCCCGGGACGGTCAATCAGCCCCAGCATTTT; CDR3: CASRPGTVNQPQHF
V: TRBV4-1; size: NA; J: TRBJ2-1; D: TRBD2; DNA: TGCGCCAGCAGCCAACCTAGCGGGGTTTACAATGAGCAGTTCTTC; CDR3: CASSQPSGVYNEQFF
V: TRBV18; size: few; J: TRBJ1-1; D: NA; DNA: TGTGCCAGCTCACCACCAAATCGGGTGAACACTGAAGCTTTCTTT; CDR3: CASSPPNRVNTEAFF
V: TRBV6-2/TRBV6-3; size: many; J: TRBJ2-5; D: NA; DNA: TGTGCCAGCAGCCAGACTAGAGAGACCCAGTACTTC; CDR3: CASSQTRETQYF
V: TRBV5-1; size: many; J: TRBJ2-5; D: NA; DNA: TGTGCCAGCAGTTTATCCGGGGAAGAGACCCAGTACTTC; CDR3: CASSLSGEETQYF
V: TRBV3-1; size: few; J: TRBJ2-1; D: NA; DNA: TGTGCCAGCAGCCCCCTAGGAGCATATGAGCAGTTCTTC; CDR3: CASSPLGAYEQFF
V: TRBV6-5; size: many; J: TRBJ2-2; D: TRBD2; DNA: TGTGCCAGCAGTTACACGGGACTATTTACCGGGGAGCTGTTTTTT; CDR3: CASSYTGLFTGELFF
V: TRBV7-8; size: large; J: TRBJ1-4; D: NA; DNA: TGTGCCAGCAGCTTAGAGAGGTCGGGAAAACTGTTTTTT; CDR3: CASSLERSGKLFF
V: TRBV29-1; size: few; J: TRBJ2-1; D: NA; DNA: TGCAGCGTTGGCCGGTACTCCTACAATGAGCAGTTCTTC; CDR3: CSVGRYSYNEQFF
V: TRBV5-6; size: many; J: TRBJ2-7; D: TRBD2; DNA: TGTGCCAGCAGCCCGGGAGCGGGGCGGGAGGGCCTGTACGAGCAGTACTTC; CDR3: CASSPGAGREGLYEQYF
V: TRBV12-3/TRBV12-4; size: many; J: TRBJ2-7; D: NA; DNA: TGTGCCAGCAGTTTGGGGCAGCCACGAGGCGGGCAGTACTTC; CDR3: CASSLGQPRGGQYF
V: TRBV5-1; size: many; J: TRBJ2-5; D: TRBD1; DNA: TGCGCCAGCAGCCGGACAGGGGGCGAAGTGCGTGAGACCCAGTACTTC; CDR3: CASSRTGGEVRETQYF
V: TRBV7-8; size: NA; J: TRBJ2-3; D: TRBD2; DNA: TGTGCCAGCAGCTTAGAGGGAATCTTAGCGGGTGGCACAGATACGCAGTATTTT; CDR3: CASSLEGILAGGTDTQYF
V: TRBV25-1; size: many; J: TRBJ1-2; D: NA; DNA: TGTGCCAGCAGTGATCCCCAGGGACCCAGGGATGGCTACACCTTC; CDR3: CASSDPQGPRDGYTF
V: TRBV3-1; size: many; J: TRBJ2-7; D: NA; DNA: TGTGCCAGCAGCCAAGATTCCCAGAGCTCCTACGAGCAGTACTTC; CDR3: CASSQDSQSSYEQYF
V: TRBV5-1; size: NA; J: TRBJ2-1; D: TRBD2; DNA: TGCGCCAGCAGGGAGCGGGAGAGCTCCTACAATGAGCAGTTCTTC; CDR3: CASRERESSYNEQFF
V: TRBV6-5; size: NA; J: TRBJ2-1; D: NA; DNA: TGTGCCAGCAGTTCCGGGCTCCGGGGGGAGCAGTTCTTC; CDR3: CASSSGLRGEQFF
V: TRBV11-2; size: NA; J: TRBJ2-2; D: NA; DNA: TGTGCCAGCACTCTTGGGTTGGGGGTCGGCATCCTCGCGAACACCGGGGAGCTGTTTTTT; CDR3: CASTLGLGVGILANTGELFF
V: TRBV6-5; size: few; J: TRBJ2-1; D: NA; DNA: TGTGCCAGCAGTGGGTCAACCCCCGGGCAGTTCTTC; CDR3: CASSGSTPGQFF
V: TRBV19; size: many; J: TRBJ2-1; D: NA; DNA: TGTGCCAGTAGTATGGCCAGCGGGACAGGTGAGCAGTTCTTC; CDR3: CASSMASGTGEQFF
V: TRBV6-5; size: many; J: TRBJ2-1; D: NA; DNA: TGTGCCAGCAGTTTGAGACTAAGCTCCTACAATGAGCAGTTCTTC; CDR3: CASSLRLSSYNEQFF
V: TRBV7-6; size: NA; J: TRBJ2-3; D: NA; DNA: TGTGCCAGCAGCTCCGGAGCAGCGGTCAGCACAGATACGCAGTATTTT; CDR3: CASSSGAAVSTDTQYF
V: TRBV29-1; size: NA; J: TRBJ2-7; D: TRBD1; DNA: TGCAGCGCTGAGCGAGGGACAGGGGGCTACGAGCAGTACTTC; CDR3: CSAERGTGGYEQYF
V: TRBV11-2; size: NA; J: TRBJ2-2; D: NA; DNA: TGTGCCAGCAGCCTCGGACTGAAAGGGGAGCTGTTTTTT; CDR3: CASSLGLKGELFF
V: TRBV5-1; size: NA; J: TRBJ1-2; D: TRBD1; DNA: TGCGCCAGCAGTATGACAGGGGGAAACCATGGCTCCACCTTC; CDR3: CASSMTGGNHGSTF
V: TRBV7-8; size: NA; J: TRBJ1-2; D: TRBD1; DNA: TGTGCCAGCAGCACAGACAGGGGGTACGACTATGGCTACACCTTC; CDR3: CASSTDRGYDYGYTF
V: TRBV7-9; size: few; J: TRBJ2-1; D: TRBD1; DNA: TGTGCCAGCAGCCTAGGGGGCCCCTCTAACAATGAGCAGTTCTTC; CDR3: CASSLGGPSNNEQFF
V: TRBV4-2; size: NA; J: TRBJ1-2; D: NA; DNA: TGTGCCAGCAGCCAAGATCTTACAGGGATCGGAGGCTACACCTTC; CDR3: CASSQDLTGIGGYTF
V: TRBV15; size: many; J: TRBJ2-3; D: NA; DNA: TGTGCCACAACGGACATCACAGATACGCAGTATTTT; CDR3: CATTDITDTQYF
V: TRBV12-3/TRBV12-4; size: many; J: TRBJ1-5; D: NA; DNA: TGTGCCAGCACTGGCGGGAGCAATCAGCCCCAGCATTTT; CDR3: CASTGGSNQPQHF
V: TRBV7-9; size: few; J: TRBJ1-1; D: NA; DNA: TGTGCCAGCAGCATTTCAGGGGTGGGTGAAGCTTTCTTT; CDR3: CASSISGVGEAFF
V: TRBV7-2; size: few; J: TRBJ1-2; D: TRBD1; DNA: TGTGCCAGCAGCTCATCTACAGGGGTAGTGGGCTATGGCTACACCTTC; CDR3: CASSSSTGVVGYGYTF
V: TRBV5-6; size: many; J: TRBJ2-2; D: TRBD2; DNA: TGTGCCAGCAGCCTTAGCGGGGCCACGGGCGGGGAGCTGTTTTTT; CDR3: CASSLSGATGGELFF
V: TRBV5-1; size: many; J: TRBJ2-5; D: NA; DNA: TGCGCCAGCTCCCGGTCTGGGGAAGAGACCCAGTACTTC; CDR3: CASSRSGEETQYF
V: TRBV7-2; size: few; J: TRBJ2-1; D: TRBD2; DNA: TGTGCCAGCAGCTTAGGGGGAGCGGGAGAGCAGTTCTTC; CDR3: CASSLGGAGEQFF
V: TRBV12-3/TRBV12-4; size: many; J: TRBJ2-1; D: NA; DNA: TGTGCCAGCAATAGAGTCCGGCGGGCTACGGGGAATGAGCAGTTCTTC; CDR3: CASNRVRRATGNEQFF